The present TCR beta chain was sequenced within a study of OX40 agonist ivuxolimab in advanced cancers. About the study: All patients had ivuxolimab intravenously every 2 weeks at 0.01 to 10 mg/kg.

Study conclusions and caveats: Antigen specificity remained undetermined for the expanded peripheral T cells.

The V end was cut by 5 bases, the J end by 4 bases, with 11 bases between. Germline CDR1 and CDR2: MNHEY and SVGAGI. The CDR3 length is 13 residues. Concerning this clone: Its antigen is not known.

Sequenced by immunoSEQ multiplex PCR; TCRdb stores in-frame clones only, minus some. Altogether about 48,000 clones are present, around 90% being singletons, with the ten largest covering less than 7.5%. This TCR came from an adult with an advanced solid tumor such as melanoma, head and neck, liver or kidney cancer. This specimen was CD4+ or CD8+ T cells sorted from blood, taken in a trial of the OX40 agonist ivuxolimab. The rearrangement joins TRBV6-5 to TRBJ2-5; possibly TRBD1 for D (6 bases). The CDR3 sequence: CASSAGQLETQYF. The DNA for the CDR3 is TGTGCCAGCAGTGCCGGACAGTTAGAGACCCAGTACTTC.